One TCR beta chain is described in this entry. The CDR3 is 15 amino acids. V shed 4 bases, J shed 5 bases, and the junction held 3 bases outside the gene matches. Looked up from germline, CDR1 is LGHDT and CDR2 is YNNKEL (reference sequence). Original handling: Amplification with reference gene primers provided the estimates of nucleated cell counts. Clones were read by immunoSEQ multiplex PCR, and TCRdb kept only the in-frame ones, dropping some. V, J and clone size were drawn from that table, and D and trimming were deduced from the DNA. The sample lists tens of thousands of clones, 79% occurring once. These data come from a study of blood T cell repertoires in COVID-19. Study at large: Samples taken during acute and convalescent COVID-19 were collected in the United States, Italy and Spain. Sample material is recorded as cDNA or gDNA derived from T cells, B-cell-depleted T cells, or PBMCs.

Material: peripheral blood. This TCR was recovered from a human donor in a cohort sampled during active COVID-19. The chain combines TRBV3-1 (or the pseudogene TRBV3-2) with TRBJ2-1; TRBD2 matches 12 bases. CDR3 bases: TGTGCCAGCAGCCCGGGACTAGCGGGCAACAATGAGCAGTTCTTC. It translates to CASSPGLAGNNEQFF.